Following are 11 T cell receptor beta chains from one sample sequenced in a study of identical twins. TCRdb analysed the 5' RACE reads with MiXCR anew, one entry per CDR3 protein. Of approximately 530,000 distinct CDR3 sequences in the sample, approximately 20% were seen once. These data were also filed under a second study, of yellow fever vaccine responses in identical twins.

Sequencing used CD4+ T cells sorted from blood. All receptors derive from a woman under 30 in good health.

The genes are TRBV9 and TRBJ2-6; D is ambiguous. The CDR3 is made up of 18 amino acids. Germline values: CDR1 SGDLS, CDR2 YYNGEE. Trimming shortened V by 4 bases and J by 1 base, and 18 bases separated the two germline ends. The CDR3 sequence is CASSPHQGISSGANVLTF. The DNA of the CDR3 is TGTGCCAGCAGCCCCCACCAAGGCATTTCGTCTGGGGCCAACGTCCTGACTTTC.

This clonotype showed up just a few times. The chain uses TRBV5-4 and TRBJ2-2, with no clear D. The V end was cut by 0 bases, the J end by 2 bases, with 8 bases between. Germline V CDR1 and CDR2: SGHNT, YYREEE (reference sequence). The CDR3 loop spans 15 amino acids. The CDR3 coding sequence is TGTGCCAGCAGCTTGGCACCGACTAACACCGGGGAGCTGTTTTTT. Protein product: CASSLAPTNTGELFF. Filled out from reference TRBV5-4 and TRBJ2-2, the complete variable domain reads ETGVTQSPTHLIKTRGQQVTLRCSSQSGHNTVSWYQQALGQGPQFIFQYYREEENGRGNFPPRFSGLQFPNYSSELNVNALELDDSALYLCASSLAPTNTGELFFGEGSRLTVL.

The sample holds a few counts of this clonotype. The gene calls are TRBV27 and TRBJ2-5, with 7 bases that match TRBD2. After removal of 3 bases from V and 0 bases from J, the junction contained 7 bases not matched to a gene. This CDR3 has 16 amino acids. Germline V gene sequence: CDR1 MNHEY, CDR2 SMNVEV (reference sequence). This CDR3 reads CASSLTGREHQETQYF. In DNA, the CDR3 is TGTGCCAGCAGTTTGACGGGGCGGGAGCACCAAGAGACCCAGTACTTC.

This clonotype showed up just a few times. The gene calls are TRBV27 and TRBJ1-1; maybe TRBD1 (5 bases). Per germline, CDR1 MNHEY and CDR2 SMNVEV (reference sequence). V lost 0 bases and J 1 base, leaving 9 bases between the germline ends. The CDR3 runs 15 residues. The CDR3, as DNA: TGTGCCAGCAGTTTATCGGGGACGGCGAACACTGAAGCTTTCTTT. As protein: CASSLSGTANTEAFF.

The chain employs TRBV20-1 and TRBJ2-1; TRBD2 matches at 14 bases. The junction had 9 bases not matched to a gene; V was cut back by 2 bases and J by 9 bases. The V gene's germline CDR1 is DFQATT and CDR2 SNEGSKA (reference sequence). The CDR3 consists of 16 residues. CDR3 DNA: TGCAGTGCTAGACCCCGGACTAGCGGGGGGCTAGGTGAGCAGTTCTTC. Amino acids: CSARPRTSGGLGEQFF.

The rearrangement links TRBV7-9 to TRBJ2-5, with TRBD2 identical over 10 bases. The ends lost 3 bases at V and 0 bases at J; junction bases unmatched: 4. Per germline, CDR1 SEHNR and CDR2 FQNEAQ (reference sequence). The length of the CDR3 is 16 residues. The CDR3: CASSFGTSGNQETQYF. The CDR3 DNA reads TGTGCCAGCAGCTTTGGAACTAGCGGGAACCAAGAGACCCAGTACTTC.

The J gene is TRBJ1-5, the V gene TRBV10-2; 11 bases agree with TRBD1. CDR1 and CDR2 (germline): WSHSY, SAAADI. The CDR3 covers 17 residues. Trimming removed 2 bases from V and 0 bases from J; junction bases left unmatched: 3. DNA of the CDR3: TGCGCCAGCAGTGAGGGACAGGGGGCGATTAGCAATCAGCCCCAGCATTTT. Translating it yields CASSEGQGAISNQPQHF.

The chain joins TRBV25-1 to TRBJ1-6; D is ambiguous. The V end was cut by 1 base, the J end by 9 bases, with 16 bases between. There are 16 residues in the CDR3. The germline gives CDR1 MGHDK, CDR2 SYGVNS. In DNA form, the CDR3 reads TGTGCCAGCAGTGAATCAACGTCTTCCATAGGTTCACCCCTCCACTTT. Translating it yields CASSESTSSIGSPLHF.

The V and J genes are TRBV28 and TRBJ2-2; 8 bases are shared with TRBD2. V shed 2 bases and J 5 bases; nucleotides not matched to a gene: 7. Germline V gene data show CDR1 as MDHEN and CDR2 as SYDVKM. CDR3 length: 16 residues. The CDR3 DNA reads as TGTGCCAGCAGTTTAAGTGGCGGGGGGACGACCGGGGAGCTGTTTTTT. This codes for CASSLSGGGTTGELFF.

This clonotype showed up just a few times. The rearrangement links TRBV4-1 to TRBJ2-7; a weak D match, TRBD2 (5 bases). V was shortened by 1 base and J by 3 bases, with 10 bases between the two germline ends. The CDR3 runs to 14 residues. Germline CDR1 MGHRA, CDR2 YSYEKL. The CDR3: CASSQAGSLYEQYF. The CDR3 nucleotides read TGCGCCAGCAGCCAAGCGGGATCGCTCTACGAGCAGTACTTC.

The CDR3 sequence: CASTAGTGSYNEQFF. CDR3 DNA: TGTGCCAGCACCGCCGGGACAGGATCTTACAATGAGCAGTTCTTC. The V call is TRBV2, the J call TRBJ2-1; TRBD1 agrees at 8 bases. From germline, CDR1 is SNHLY and CDR2 FYNNEI. V was pared by 7 bases and J by 4 bases, with 9 bases of the junction left unmatched. The CDR3 extends over 15 amino acids. Based on the CDR3 plus reference TRBV2 and TRBJ2-1, the full variable domain is EPEVTQTPSHQVTQMGQEVILRCVPISNHLYFYWYRQILGQKVEFLVSFYNNEISEKSEIFDDQFSVERPDGSNFTLKIRSTKLEDSAMYFCASTAGTGSYNEQFFGPGTRLTVL.